The following is a T cell receptor beta chain sequence with its context. Its antigen remains unidentified. This sequence may be a read error, since a much larger clone differs from it by one base. With V trimmed by 0 bases and J by 5 bases, 1 base remained unmatched. Germline CDR1 reads MDHEN; CDR2 reads SYDVKM. This CDR3 has 14 residues. The data originate from a study of T cell repertoires in cytomegalovirus infection. Study information: Well-studied HLA-B-restricted CMV epitopes were used in the study alongside recently identified HLA-C-restricted ones. Signatures in public TCR beta sequences pointed to both CMV infection and matching HLA type. Study-wide results and limits: Dominating the ex vivo response were TCR beta clonotypes that were CMV-specific and HLA-C-restricted. Public TCR beta family frequency separated CMV-and-HLA carriers, including in an independent cohort.

From the reads, TCRdb called clonotypes with MiXCR, one entry per CDR3 protein. Here the sample spans approximately 910,000 distinct CDR3 sequences, approximately 31% being singletons. This sequence originates from a human donor in good health (CMV status not recorded). Some clones in this sample may be carry-over from other donors' samples. The sample in question was cultured CD8+ T cells from PBMCs, obtained from culture after CMV antigen stimulation. This chain connects TRBV28 to TRBJ2-1, with TRBD2 matching over 7 bases. The CDR3 spells CASSLWGGNNEQFF. Here the CDR3 DNA reads TGTGCCAGCAGTTTATGGGGGGGGAACAATGAGCAGTTCTTC.